This T cell receptor (beta chain) derives from a study of siplizumab effects on memory and regulatory T cells. Findings and caveats of the study: Suppression by proliferating Tregs derived from siplizumab cultures was not verified. Naive T cells looked more diverse than memory cells, and they looked like major contributors to the alloresponse. The average Treg-derived proportion among mappable alloreactive CD4+ clones was 68.8% with siplizumab versus 26.9% in controls.

The CDR3 is 15 residues long. The V end lost 4 bases, the J end lost 2 bases, and 16 bases lay between the germline ends. Germline V gene data show CDR1 as SGHRS and CDR2 as YFSETQ. Notes on this clone: The antigen remains undetermined.

Using immunoSEQ multiplex PCR, the repertoire was profiled, and TCRdb retains in-frame clones only, with some absent. The sample consists of 100,000 or so clones, 90% to 95% of them appearing once. The genes are TRBV5-1 and TRBJ2-7; D possibly corresponds to TRBD1 (6 bases). Specimen: Tregs sorted from blood. This receptor was identified in a human donor in good health. The CDR3 sequence: CASSPHTGSPYEQYF. The CDR3 bases are TGCGCCAGCAGCCCACATACAGGGAGTCCCTACGAGCAGTACTTC.